This T cell receptor beta chain was sequenced in a study of tumor-infiltrating lymphocytes in primary liver carcinoma. The V and J ends lost 2 bases and 7 bases respectively, with 13 bases between them. The CDR3 has 14 residues. Germline values: CDR1 SGHDT, CDR2 YYEEEE. Study findings and constraints: Lesser overlap characterized tumor-adjacent and tumor-blood pairs relative to tumor region pairs.

They got blood RNA out of unsorted whole blood and also pulled out germline DNA. Enrolled patients were chronically infected with HBV and treatment-naive. Investigators obtained four milliliters of peripheral blood ahead of surgery. This clonotype was recorded many times. Its antigen is not identified. Starting material of about 480 ng total RNA yielded TCR beta cDNA via a constant-region primer. For TCR beta, libraries were produced by three nested multiplex PCR rounds using slightly modified ARM-PCR. A C-beta reverse primer was combined with TRBV1-TRBV30 forward primers in the first two PCR rounds, and each round had approximately 10 cycles. TCRdb reanalysed the multiplex PCR reads using MiXCR and keeps one entry per CDR3 protein. Of hundreds of thousands of distinct CDR3 sequences detected, roughly two thirds appear once; the ten largest clones hold roughly 9%.

This clonotype originated in a man aged 35-49 years with primary liver carcinoma and hepatitis B virus infection. The sample was peripheral blood. This sequence joins TRBV5-6 and TRBJ2-1, with D uncertain. The CDR3 DNA sequence: TGTGCCAGCAGCTTTGGACCTAGGGTGAATGAGCAGTTCTTC. Residues: CASSFGPRVNEQFF.